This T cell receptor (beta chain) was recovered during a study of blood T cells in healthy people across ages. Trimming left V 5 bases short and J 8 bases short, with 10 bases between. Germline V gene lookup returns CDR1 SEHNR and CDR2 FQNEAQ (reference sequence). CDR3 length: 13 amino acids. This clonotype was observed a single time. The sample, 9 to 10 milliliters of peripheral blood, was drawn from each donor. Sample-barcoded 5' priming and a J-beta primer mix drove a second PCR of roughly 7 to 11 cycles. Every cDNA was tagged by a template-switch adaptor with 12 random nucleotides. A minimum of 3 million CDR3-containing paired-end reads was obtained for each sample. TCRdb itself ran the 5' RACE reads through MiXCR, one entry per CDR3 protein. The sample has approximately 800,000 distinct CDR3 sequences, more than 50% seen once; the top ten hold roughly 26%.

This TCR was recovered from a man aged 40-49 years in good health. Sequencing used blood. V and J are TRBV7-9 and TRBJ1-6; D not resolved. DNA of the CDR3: TGTGCCAGCAGCCGGACGGATTATTCACCCCTCCACTTT. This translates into CASSRTDYSPLHF.